These T cell receptor beta chains were read from a single sample in a study of CD8 T cells in ankylosing spondylitis. TCRdb reanalysed the 5' RACE reads using MiXCR and keeps one entry per CDR3 protein. Among roughly 200,000 distinct CDR3 sequences, roughly 25% were seen once, and the ten largest hold 5% to 8%. What was sequenced was blood, either unsorted or a sorted T cell fraction (not recorded which). The receptors shown here come from a male donor with ankylosing spondylitis or in good health (not recorded which). Each CDR3 is given with its conserved first and last residue. D genes are given only for firm matches. Rows may omit the clone size; those that give it use once, few, many or a size class.

j_gene | abundance | v_gene | d_gene | len | CDR3nt | CDR3aa
TRBJ2-7 | NA | TRBV20-1 | NA | 14 | TGCAGTGCTAGTTTGGGCCTAAGTGACTACGAGCAGTACTTC | CSASLGLSDYEQYF
TRBJ2-2 | NA | TRBV12-3/TRBV12-4 | NA | 14 | TGTGCCAGCAGTTTAGGGCCTGACACCGGGGAGCTGTTTTTT | CASSLGPDTGELFF
TRBJ2-3 | many | TRBV6-1 | NA | 13 | TGTGCCAGCATAGGCGTGAGCACAGATACGCAGTATTTT | CASIGVSTDTQYF
TRBJ2-1 | few | TRBV4-3 | NA | 15 | TGCGCCAGCAGCCAAGAGGTACAGGCCTTGACTGAGCAGTTCTTC | CASSQEVQALTEQFF
TRBJ2-7 | NA | TRBV20-1 | TRBD2 | 16 | TGCAGTGCTAGAGATCTTCTGAGAGCGGGAACCGACGAGCAGTACTTC | CSARDLLRAGTDEQYF
TRBJ1-2 | few | TRBV12-3/TRBV12-4 | NA | 15 | TGTGCCAGCAGCAAGACAGTCCCAGTTTACTATGGCTACACCTTC | CASSKTVPVYYGYTF
TRBJ2-7 | NA | TRBV7-8 | TRBD2 | 16 | TGTGCCAGCAGCCCGAGGGAGGGGATAACGTCCTACGAGCAGTACTTC | CASSPREGITSYEQYF
TRBJ2-7 | few | TRBV12-3/TRBV12-4 | NA | 14 | TGTGCCAGCAGTTTAGAGGACGGTGTCTACGAGCAGTACTTC | CASSLEDGVYEQYF
TRBJ1-4 | NA | TRBV12-3/TRBV12-4 | NA | 14 | TGTGCCAGCAGTTCTCCGGGAACTCGGGAAAAACTGTTTTTT | CASSSPGTREKLFF
TRBJ2-1 | many | TRBV5-1 | NA | 14 | TGCGCCAGCACGAACCCGAGCTCCTACAATGAGCAGTTCTTC | CASTNPSSYNEQFF
TRBJ2-7 | many | TRBV10-3 | NA | 13 | TGTGCCATCAGTGAGGTAGCACCAGGCGAGCAGTACTTC | CAISEVAPGEQYF
TRBJ2-1 | many | TRBV29-1 | TRBD2 | 14 | TGCAGCGTTCCAACTAGCGGGAGTCTCCATGAGCAGTTCTTC | CSVPTSGSLHEQFF
TRBJ2-2 | many | TRBV7-2 | TRBD2 | 15 | TGTGCCAGCAGTCGACTAGCGGAGAACACCGGGGAGCTGTTTTTT | CASSRLAENTGELFF
TRBJ2-3 | NA | TRBV20-1 | NA | 12 | TGCAGTGCTATGCGGTCCACAGATACGCAGTATTTT | CSAMRSTDTQYF
TRBJ2-3 | many | TRBV11-2 | NA | 18 | TGTGCCAGCAGCTTAAAAGTCCAGGTCCATCCCCTTTTGAATACGCAGTATTTT | CASSLKVQVHPLLNTQYF
TRBJ2-1 | NA | TRBV9 | TRBD1 | 16 | TGTGCCAGCAGCCGAACCGGGACAGCGATATACAATGAGCAGTTCTTC | CASSRTGTAIYNEQFF
TRBJ2-6 | NA | TRBV6-4 | NA | 15 | TGTGCCAGCAACCCCGGGGGAGCTGGGGCCAACGTCCTGACTTTC | CASNPGGAGANVLTF
TRBJ1-2 | many | TRBV7-9 | TRBD1 | 13 | TGTGCCAGCAGCCATGGGACAGGGAATAGCTACACCTTC | CASSHGTGNSYTF
TRBJ2-1 | NA | TRBV20-1 | NA | 15 | TGCAGTGCTATATCCGGGACTCCGAACCTAGATGAGCAGTTCTTC | CSAISGTPNLDEQFF